Below are 27 T cell receptor beta chains sequenced from a single sample in a study of OX40 agonist ivuxolimab in advanced cancers. Repertoires were generated with immunoSEQ multiplex PCR, while TCRdb's copy carries only in-frame clones and drops some. The sample holds about 20,000 clones, approximately 70% seen once. Specimen: CD4+ or CD8+ T cells sorted from blood, collected in a trial of the OX40 agonist ivuxolimab. The receptors shown here come from an adult with an advanced solid tumor such as melanoma, head and neck, liver or kidney cancer.

The V gene is TRBV29-1, the J gene TRBJ2-7; D remains ambiguous. The CDR3 covers 15 residues. The germline V and J ends were trimmed by 1 base and 0 bases, with 13 bases remaining between them. From germline, CDR1 is SQVTM and CDR2 ANQGSEA. The CDR3 DNA is TGCAGCGTTGAAGGGGGATCCCGGAGCTCCTACGAGCAGTACTTC. It translates to CSVEGGSRSSYEQYF.

This clone was found a few times. V and J are TRBV9 and TRBJ2-1; D might be TRBD2 (5 bases). Trimming removed 3 bases at V and 1 base at J, with 11 bases between. The CDR3 length is 15 residues. Germline V CDR1 and CDR2: SGDLS, YYNGEE. The CDR3 DNA is TGTGCCAGCAGCGGAGACGGGATGTCCTACAATGAGCAGTTCTTC. This sequence encodes CASSGDGMSYNEQFF.

This clone was found once. This sequence joins TRBV19 and TRBJ2-7; TRBD2 matches 8 bases. CDR1 and CDR2 (germline): LNHDA, SQIVND (reference sequence). Germline trimming cut 5 bases from V and 8 bases from J; bases unmatched to any gene: 14. The CDR3 is made up of 15 amino acids. CDR3 DNA sequence: TGTGCCAGTAGTTTTTCCCCACGGGGGGGAAAGAAGCAGTACTTC. It yields the protein CASSFSPRGGKKQYF. Full variable domain (remainder filled in from reference TRBV19 and TRBJ2-7): DGGITQSPKYLFRKEGQNVTLSCEQNLNHDAMYWYRQDPGQGLRLIYYSQIVNDFQKGDIAEGYSVSREKKESFPLTVTSAQKNPTAFYLCASSFSPRGGKKQYFGPGTRLTVT.

The chain has TRBV2 and TRBJ1-5, with 7 bases fitting TRBD1. Germline V gives CDR1 SNHLY, CDR2 FYNNEI. V shed 6 bases and J 0 bases; nucleotides not matched to a gene: 5. This CDR3 spans 15 amino acids. CDR3 amino acids: CASRRDSYSNQPQHF. For the CDR3, the DNA is TGTGCCAGCAGGAGGGACAGTTATAGCAATCAGCCCCAGCATTTT.

This chain connects TRBV28 to TRBJ2-3, with 8 bases aligning to TRBD1. Germline assignment: CDR1 MDHEN and CDR2 SYDVKM. The CDR3 has 17 residues. With V trimmed by 5 bases and J by 2 bases, 12 bases remained unmatched. CDR3 nucleotides: TGTGCCAGCAGTAATCCCCAGACAGGGGCCAACACAGATACGCAGTATTTT. Translating it yields CASSNPQTGANTDTQYF.

The chain carries TRBV2 and TRBJ2-7; D gene unclear. Germline CDR1 is SNHLY and CDR2 is FYNNEI. The V end was cut by 5 bases, the J end by 1 base, with 15 bases between. This CDR3 is built from 15 residues. The CDR3 bases are TGTGCCAGCAGTCCCTTGGAAATGGGGTCCTACGAGCAGTACTTC. Its protein is CASSPLEMGSYEQYF.

CDR3 protein: CASSSFGGGILDTQYF. CDR3 sequence (DNA): TGTGCCAGCAGCTCCTTTGGCGGGGGGATTCTAGATACGCAGTATTTT. This sequence joins TRBV7-3 and TRBJ2-3; 8 bases line up with TRBD2. This CDR3 comprises 16 residues. Germline assignment: CDR1 SGHTA and CDR2 FQGTGA. With 4 bases clipped from V and 5 bases from J, the junction kept 11 bases outside the gene matches.

The genes are TRBV5-4 and TRBJ2-1; no clear D. This CDR3 has 12 amino acids. The germline CDR1 and CDR2 sequences are SGHNT and YYREEE (reference sequence). V lost 6 bases, J lost 7 bases, and 11 bases lay in between. In nucleotides, the CDR3 is TGTGCCAGCACCGACCCGTTAAATGAGCAGTTCTTC. Translating gives CASTDPLNEQFF.

The CDR3 DNA sequence: TGCGCCAGCAGCCACGGGACAGGGGGCACTTACGAGCAGTACTTC. Amino acid sequence: CASSHGTGGTYEQYF. The chain recombines TRBV5-1 with TRBJ2-7; 12 bases map to TRBD1. J was trimmed by 4 bases and V by 4 bases; bases with no gene match: 6. The CDR3 spans 15 residues. CDR1 is SGHRS, CDR2 YFSETQ, per germline.

The V gene is TRBV2, the J gene TRBJ2-3; no reliable D call. V lost 0 bases and J lost 1, with 5 bases in between. From germline, CDR1 is SNHLY and CDR2 FYNNEI. CDR3 size: 14 residues. In nucleotides, the CDR3 is TGTGCCAGCAGTGAAGCGCAGGGCACAGATACGCAGTATTTT. This codes for CASSEAQGTDTQYF.

The chain employs TRBV11-2 and TRBJ2-3; no reliable D call. V was clipped by 4 bases and J by 5 bases, with 7 bases between them. The germline V gene has CDR1 SGHAT and CDR2 FQNNGV. This CDR3 is built from 12 residues. The CDR3 nucleotides read TGTGCCAGCAGCTCGAATAGAGATACGCAGTATTTT. This codes for CASSSNRDTQYF.

J is TRBJ1-1 and V is TRBV15; no clear D. The CDR3 is made up of 13 amino acids. The ends were cut back, 3 bases at V and 1 base at J, with 6 bases in the middle. Germline CDR1 reads LNHNV; CDR2 reads YYDKDF (reference sequence). CDR3 residues: CATSSLTNTEAFF. In nucleotides, the CDR3 is TGTGCCACCAGCAGCTTGACGAACACTGAAGCTTTCTTT.

The chain links TRBV7-2 to TRBJ2-3, with D unresolved. V dropped 1 base and J dropped 3 bases, with 14 bases sitting between them. Germline loops: CDR1 SGHTA, CDR2 FQGNSA. The CDR3 loop spans 16 amino acids. CDR3 sequence: CASSLVAPGFTDTQYF. The CDR3 bases are TGTGCCAGCAGCTTAGTGGCGCCCGGGTTTACAGATACGCAGTATTTT.

The gene calls are TRBV9 and TRBJ2-2; possible D gene TRBD2, 6 bases. Trimming took off 0 bases at V and 7 bases at J, with 19 bases between the two ends. The germline CDR1 and CDR2 sequences are SGDLS and YYNGEE. This CDR3 contains 17 residues. This CDR3 reads CASSVGKLVRGFGELFF. CDR3 bases: TGTGCCAGCAGCGTAGGGAAATTAGTTCGGGGGTTCGGGGAGCTGTTTTTT.

V and J are TRBV6-6 and TRBJ2-3; D not resolved. The ends were cut back, 2 bases at V and 4 bases at J, with 13 bases in the middle. The CDR3 sequence is 15 residues long. CDR1 and CDR2 from the germline V gene are MNHNY and SVGAGI (reference sequence). This CDR3 is CASSYGSSPADTQYF. The CDR3, as DNA: TGTGCCAGCAGTTACGGGTCGAGCCCGGCAGATACGCAGTATTTT.

This clone has more than one count but fewer than ten. This chain uses TRBV10-3 with TRBJ1-2; D ambiguous. Germline V CDR1 and CDR2: ENHRY, SYGVKD. V was shortened by 0 bases and J by 2 bases, with 7 bases between the two germline ends. The CDR3 is 14 residues long. The CDR3 DNA follows: TGTGCCATCAGTGAGTCAGGGCCCAACTATGGCTACACCTTC. This gives the protein CAISESGPNYGYTF.

The rearrangement links TRBV6-6 to TRBJ2-4; D is perhaps TRBD2 (6 bases). The CDR3 is 13 amino acids. CDR1 is MNHNY, CDR2 SVGAGI, per germline (reference sequence). Trimming stripped 4 bases from V and 5 bases from J, with 9 bases between. In DNA, the CDR3 is TGTGCCAGCAGTTCGCGGGGCCAAAACATTCAGTACTTC. Protein sequence: CASSSRGQNIQYF.

The chain joins TRBV7-9 to TRBJ2-2; D gene ambiguous. CDR3 size: 12 residues. The germline V gene has CDR1 SEHNR and CDR2 FQNEAQ (reference sequence). V was cut by 4 bases and J by 7 bases, with 7 bases left in between. CDR3 sequence reads: CASSSRHGELFF. CDR3 nucleotides: TGTGCCAGCAGCTCTAGACACGGGGAGCTGTTTTTT.

The rearrangement uses TRBV7-9 and TRBJ1-2; D ambiguous. V lost 0 bases, J lost 4 bases, and 12 bases lay in between. CDR3 size: 15 residues. The V gene's germline CDR1 is SEHNR and CDR2 FQNEAQ (reference sequence). The CDR3 sequence: CASSLALPGSYGYTF. The CDR3 DNA sequence: TGTGCCAGCAGCTTAGCGCTTCCGGGGAGCTATGGCTACACCTTC.

J is TRBJ2-7 and V is TRBV11-3; D is possibly TRBD2 (5 bases). V shed 5 bases and J shed 3 bases, with 14 bases lying between them. Germline CDR1 SGHNT, CDR2 YENEEA. The CDR3 is made up of 14 amino acids. CDR3 amino acids: CASSPRTAFYEQYF. The CDR3 DNA reads TGTGCCAGCAGCCCGCGGACTGCCTTCTACGAGCAGTACTTC.

This clone was detected a few times. The chain couples TRBV21-1 to TRBJ1-5. TRBV21-1 counts as a pseudogene. The CDR3 runs to 15 residues. The CDR3 DNA reads TGTGCCAGCAGCCCCCGACGTCGAGAGAATCAGCCCCAGCATTTT. Translated: CASSPRRRENQPQHF.

CDR3 amino acids: CASSPSGGRQRAYNEQFF. In nucleotides, the CDR3 is TGTGCCAGCAGCCCGAGCGGGGGGAGGCAGAGGGCCTACAATGAGCAGTTCTTC. The rearrangement links TRBV7-3 to TRBJ2-1, with TRBD2 matching over 9 bases. From germline, CDR1 is SGHTA and CDR2 FQGTGA. V was pared by 5 bases and J by 2 bases, with 13 bases of the junction left unmatched. The CDR3 sequence is 18 residues long.

The chain uses TRBV4-3 and TRBJ1-2; no clear D gene. CDR1 and CDR2 (germline): LGHNA, YSLEER. V shed 5 bases and J shed 4 bases, with 11 bases lying between them. The CDR3 has 13 amino acids. CDR3 region: CASSLEAAYGYTF. The CDR3 DNA is TGCGCCAGCAGCTTGGAGGCAGCCTATGGCTACACCTTC.

This chain links TRBV5-8 with TRBJ2-5, with 7 bases lining up with TRBD1. In germline, CDR1 is SGHTS, CDR2 YDEGEE. V shed 1 base and J 7 bases; nucleotides not matched to a gene: 4. The CDR3 extends over 13 amino acids. The CDR3 DNA follows: TGTGCCAGCAGCTTGCAGGGGGTTGGGACCCAGTACTTC. The encoded protein is CASSLQGVGTQYF.

V is TRBV5-6 and J is TRBJ1-3; the D gene is possibly TRBD1 (6 bases). This CDR3 is built from 14 residues. V dropped 6 bases and J dropped 3 bases, with 13 bases sitting between them. CDR1 SGHDT and CDR2 YYEEEE come from the germline V gene. This CDR3 is CASTEGGNGNTIYF. In DNA form, the CDR3 reads TGTGCCAGCACCGAGGGGGGGAATGGAAACACCATATATTTT.

This chain joins TRBV11-1 and TRBJ2-7; 7 bases align to TRBD1. V shed 1 base, J shed 2 bases, and the junction held 2 bases outside the gene matches. This CDR3 is built from 14 residues. Germline V gene data show CDR1 as SGHAT and CDR2 as FQDESV (reference sequence). CDR3 loop: CASSLVGTAYEQYF. Here the CDR3 DNA reads TGTGCCAGCAGCTTAGTAGGGACAGCCTACGAGCAGTACTTC.

This chain connects TRBV6-5 to TRBJ2-1; 8 positions agree with TRBD2. Germline trimming cut 6 bases from V and 6 bases from J; bases unmatched to any gene: 10. The CDR3 loop spans 15 amino acids. Germline V gene data show CDR1 as MNHEY and CDR2 as SVGAGI. The CDR3 nucleotides read TGTGCCAGCAGCCTCTTCGGGGGGGCCGGCAATGAGCAGTTCTTC. The encoded protein is CASSLFGGAGNEQFF.